The entry below describes one T cell receptor beta chain. The antigen remains unidentified. The data were obtained in a study of cytomegalovirus exposure and HLA in healthy donors. Study results and caveats: Prediction of most subjects' HLA-A and HLA-B alleles by TCR beta sequences was reportedly accurate.

CDR1 and CDR2 from the germline V gene are SGHTA and FQGNSA. There are 16 residues in the CDR3. Trimming shortened V by 1 base and J by 1 base, and 11 bases separated the two germline ends. PCR amplification relied on 60 Vbeta primers (plus 13 Jbeta primers). Data came from immunoSEQ multiplex PCR; TCRdb stores just in-frame clones and leaves some out. The sample holds around 160,000 clones; about 75% are singletons and the top ten take roughly 4.5%. Sequencing was carried out using PBMCs. The genes are TRBV7-2 and TRBJ2-4; maybe TRBD2 (7 bases). This receptor was taken from a man younger than 30 in good health and CMV-seropositive. The CDR3 nucleotides read TGTGCCAGCAGCTTAGAACGGGGGGCGGCCAAAAACATTCAGTACTTC. Its protein is CASSLERGAAKNIQYF.